The sequence of this T cell receptor (beta chain) was determined in a study of Ad26.COV2.S vaccination and SARS-CoV-2 variants. Assay: immunoSEQ multiplex PCR; the TCRdb copy retains only in-frame clones and omits some. The sample yields approximately 300,000 clones, 70% to 90% seen once. This clone occurred once. The target antigen is unknown. This sample includes further DNA sequences coding for the same CDR3. Whole-study results and caveats: Possibly, TCR breadth and depth analyses underestimated total T cell responses.

The V segment lost 0 bases and the J segment 2 bases; nucleotides outside the gene matches: 1. The CDR3 length is 16 residues. CDR1 is SGHRS, CDR2 YFSETQ, per germline. The treatment here: roughly 19 received Ad26.COV2.S at low or high dose, single or two shots; five or six received placebo; per-sample allocation not given. Sampling was performed 63 days after the first vaccine or placebo injection. At a Boston site, the person donating was an adult of 18-55 years. The material was peripheral blood, obtained in a trial of Ad26.COV2.S vaccine versus placebo. This chain links TRBV5-1 with TRBJ2-5; 13 nucleotides agree with TRBD2. This receptor was taken from a person aged 18-60 years who received the Ad26.COV2.S COVID-19 vaccine or a placebo. DNA for the CDR3: TGCGCCAGCAGCTTGGGACTAGCGGGGGGTCAAGAGACCCAGTACTTC. Residues: CASSLGLAGGQETQYF.